This T cell receptor beta chain was recovered during a study of blood T cell repertoires in COVID-19. On the study more broadly: There were acute and convalescent COVID-19 samples, and they came from the United States, Italy and Spain. From T cells, B-cell-depleted T cells, or PBMCs came the material, which was cDNA or gDNA.

CDR3 length: 12 residues. With 5 bases removed from V and 4 bases from J, the gap between germline ends came to 9 bases. In germline, CDR1 is SEHNR, CDR2 FQNEAQ (reference sequence). Assay used: immunoSEQ multiplex PCR; TCRdb lists only in-frame clones, some missing. This sample has approximately 94,000 clones; around four fifths occur once, and the top ten carry around a third. This sequence originates from a man in his sixties or seventies with active or convalescent COVID-19. Material: peripheral blood. V is TRBV7-9 and J is TRBJ2-7; D is unclear. CDR3 protein: CASSATWYEQYF. In DNA form, the CDR3 reads TGTGCCAGCAGCGCCACTTGGTACGAGCAGTACTTC.